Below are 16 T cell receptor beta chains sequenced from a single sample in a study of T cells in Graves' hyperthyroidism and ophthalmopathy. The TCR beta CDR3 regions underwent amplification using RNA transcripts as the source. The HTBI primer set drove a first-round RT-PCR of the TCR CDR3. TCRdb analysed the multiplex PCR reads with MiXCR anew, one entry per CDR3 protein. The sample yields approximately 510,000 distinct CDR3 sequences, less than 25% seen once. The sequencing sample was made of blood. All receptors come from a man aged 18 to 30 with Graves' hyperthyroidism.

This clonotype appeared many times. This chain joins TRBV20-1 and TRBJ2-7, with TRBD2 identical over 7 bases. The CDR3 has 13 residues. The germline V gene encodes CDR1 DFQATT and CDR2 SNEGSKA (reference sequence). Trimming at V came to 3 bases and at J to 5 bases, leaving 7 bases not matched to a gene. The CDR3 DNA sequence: TGCAGTGCTAGTCGCGGGGGATCCAACGAGCAGTACTTC. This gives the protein CSASRGGSNEQYF.

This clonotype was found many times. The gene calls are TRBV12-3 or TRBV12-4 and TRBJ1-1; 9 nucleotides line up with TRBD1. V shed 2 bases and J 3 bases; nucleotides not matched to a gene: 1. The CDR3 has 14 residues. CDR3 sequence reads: CASSLRDRDTEAFF. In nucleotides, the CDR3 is TGTGCCAGCAGTTTAAGGGACAGGGACACTGAAGCTTTCTTT.

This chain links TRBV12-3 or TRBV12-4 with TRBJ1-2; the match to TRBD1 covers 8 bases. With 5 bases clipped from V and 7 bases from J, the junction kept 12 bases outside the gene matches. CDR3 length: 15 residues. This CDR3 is CASSAQGEGNIGYTF. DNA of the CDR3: TGTGCCAGCAGTGCACAGGGGGAAGGGAATATTGGCTACACCTTC.

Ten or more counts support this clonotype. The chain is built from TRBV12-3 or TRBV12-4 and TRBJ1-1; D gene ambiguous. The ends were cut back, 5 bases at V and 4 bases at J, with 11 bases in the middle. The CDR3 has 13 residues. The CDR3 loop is CASSLTSATEAFF. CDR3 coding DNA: TGTGCCAGCAGTCTTACATCGGCCACTGAAGCTTTCTTT.

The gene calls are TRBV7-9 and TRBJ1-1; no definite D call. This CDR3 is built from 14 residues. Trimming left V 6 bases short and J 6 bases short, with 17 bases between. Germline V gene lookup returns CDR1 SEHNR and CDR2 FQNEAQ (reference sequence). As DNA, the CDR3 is TGTGCCAGCAGAACGGTGGGCGGCGGCCCTGAAGCTTTCTTT. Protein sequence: CASRTVGGGPEAFF.

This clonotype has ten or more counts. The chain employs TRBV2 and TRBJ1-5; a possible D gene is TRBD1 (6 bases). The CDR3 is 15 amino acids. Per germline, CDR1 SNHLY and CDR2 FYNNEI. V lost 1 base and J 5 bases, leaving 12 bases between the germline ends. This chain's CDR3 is CASSEVRGAYQPQHF. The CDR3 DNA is TGTGCCAGCAGTGAAGTTCGGGGGGCTTATCAGCCCCAGCATTTT.

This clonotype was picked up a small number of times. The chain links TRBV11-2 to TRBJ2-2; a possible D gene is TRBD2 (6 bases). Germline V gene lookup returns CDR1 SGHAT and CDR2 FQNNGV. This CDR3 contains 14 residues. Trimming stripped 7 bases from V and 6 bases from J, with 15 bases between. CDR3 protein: CASTPSRRAGELFF. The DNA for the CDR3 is TGTGCCAGCACCCCTTCCCGGAGGGCCGGGGAGCTGTTTTTT.

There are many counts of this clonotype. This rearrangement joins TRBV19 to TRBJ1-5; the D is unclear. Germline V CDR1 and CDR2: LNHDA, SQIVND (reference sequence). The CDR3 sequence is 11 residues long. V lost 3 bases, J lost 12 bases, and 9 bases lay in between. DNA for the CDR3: TGTGCCAGTAGTATTGGTGACTTCCAGCATTTT. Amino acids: CASSIGDFQHF.

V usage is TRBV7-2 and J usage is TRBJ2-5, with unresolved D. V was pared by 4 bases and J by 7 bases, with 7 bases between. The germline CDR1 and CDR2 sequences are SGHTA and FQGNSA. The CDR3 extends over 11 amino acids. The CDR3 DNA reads TGTGCCAGCAGCTCAATACGGACCCAGTACTTC. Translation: CASSSIRTQYF.

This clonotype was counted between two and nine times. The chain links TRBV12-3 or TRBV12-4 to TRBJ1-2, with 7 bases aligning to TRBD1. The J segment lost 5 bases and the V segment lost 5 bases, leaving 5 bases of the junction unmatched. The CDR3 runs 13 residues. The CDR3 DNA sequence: TGTGCCAGCAGTGTCAGGGGGGGGTATGGCTACACCTTC. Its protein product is CASSVRGGYGYTF.

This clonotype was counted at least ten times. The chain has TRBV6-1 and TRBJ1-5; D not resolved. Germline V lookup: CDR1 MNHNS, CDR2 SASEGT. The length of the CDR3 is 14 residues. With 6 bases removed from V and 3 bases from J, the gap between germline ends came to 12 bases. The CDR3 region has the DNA TGTGCCAGCAGCGAGACTGTGCTCAATCAGCCCCAGCATTTT. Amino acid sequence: CASSETVLNQPQHF.

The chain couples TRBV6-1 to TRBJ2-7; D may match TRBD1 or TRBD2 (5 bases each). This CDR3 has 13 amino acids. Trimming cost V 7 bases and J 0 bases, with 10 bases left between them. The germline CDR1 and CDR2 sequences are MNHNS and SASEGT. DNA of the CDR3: TGTGCCAGCACGGGGACGAGCTCCTACGAGCAGTACTTC. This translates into CASTGTSSYEQYF.

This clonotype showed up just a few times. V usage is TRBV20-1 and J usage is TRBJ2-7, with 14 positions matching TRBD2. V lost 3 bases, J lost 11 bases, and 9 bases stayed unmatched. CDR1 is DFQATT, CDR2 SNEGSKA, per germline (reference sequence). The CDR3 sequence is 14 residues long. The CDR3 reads CSARTGTSGSSEYF. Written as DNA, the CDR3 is TGCAGTGCTAGGACCGGGACTAGCGGGAGTTCAGAGTACTTC.

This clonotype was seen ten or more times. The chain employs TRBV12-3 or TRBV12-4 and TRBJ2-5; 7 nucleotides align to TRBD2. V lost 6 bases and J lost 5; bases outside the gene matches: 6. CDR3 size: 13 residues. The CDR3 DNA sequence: TGTGCCAGCAGCCCGGGGGGTTCTGAGACCCAGTACTTC. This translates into CASSPGGSETQYF.

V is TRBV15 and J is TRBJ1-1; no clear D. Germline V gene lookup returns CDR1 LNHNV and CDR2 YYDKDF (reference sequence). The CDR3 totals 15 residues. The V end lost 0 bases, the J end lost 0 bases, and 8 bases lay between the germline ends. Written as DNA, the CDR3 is TGTGCCACCAGCAGAGATCAGCACATGAACACTGAAGCTTTCTTT. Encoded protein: CATSRDQHMNTEAFF.

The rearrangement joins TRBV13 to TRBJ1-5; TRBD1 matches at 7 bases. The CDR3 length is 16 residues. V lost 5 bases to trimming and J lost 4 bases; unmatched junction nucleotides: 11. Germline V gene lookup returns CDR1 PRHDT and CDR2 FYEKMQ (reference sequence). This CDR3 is CASSRQGLGVNQPQHF. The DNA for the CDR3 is TGTGCCAGCAGCCGACAGGGACTGGGGGTTAATCAGCCCCAGCATTTT.